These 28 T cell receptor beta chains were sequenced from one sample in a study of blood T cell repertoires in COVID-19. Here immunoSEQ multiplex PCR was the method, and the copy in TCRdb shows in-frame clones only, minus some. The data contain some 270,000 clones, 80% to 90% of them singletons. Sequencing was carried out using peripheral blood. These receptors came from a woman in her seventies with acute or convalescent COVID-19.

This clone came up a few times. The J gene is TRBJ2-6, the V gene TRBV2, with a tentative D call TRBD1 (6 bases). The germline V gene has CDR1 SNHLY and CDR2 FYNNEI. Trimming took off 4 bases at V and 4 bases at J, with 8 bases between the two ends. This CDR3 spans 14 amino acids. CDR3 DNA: TGTGCCAGCAGTGTGGGGGCCGGGGCCAACGTCCTGACTTTC. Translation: CASSVGAGANVLTF.

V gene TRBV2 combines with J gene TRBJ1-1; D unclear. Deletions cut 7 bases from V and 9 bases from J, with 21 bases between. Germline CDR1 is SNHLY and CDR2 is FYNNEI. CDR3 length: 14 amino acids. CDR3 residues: CASITMPSGGKAFF. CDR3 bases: TGTGCCAGCATTACCATGCCCAGCGGCGGGAAAGCTTTCTTT.

The CDR3 nucleotides are TGCGCCAGCAGCGATACAGCCGGGAAAGCTTTCTTT. Translated: CASSDTAGKAFF. The chain uses TRBV5-1 and TRBJ1-1; no clear D. V lost 4 bases and J lost 9, with 13 bases in between. The CDR3 extends over 12 amino acids. Germline V gene lookup returns CDR1 SGHRS and CDR2 YFSETQ.

CDR3 sequence (DNA): TGTGCCAGCAGCTTAGGCCAGGGCGGTTACTACGAGCAGTACTTC. Amino acids: CASSLGQGGYYEQYF. The V gene is TRBV5-5, the J gene TRBJ2-7; D might be TRBD1 (5 bases). The CDR3 is made up of 15 amino acids. Trimming pared 2 bases from V and 3 bases from J, leaving 15 bases between. The germline gives CDR1 SGHKS, CDR2 YYEKEE (reference sequence).

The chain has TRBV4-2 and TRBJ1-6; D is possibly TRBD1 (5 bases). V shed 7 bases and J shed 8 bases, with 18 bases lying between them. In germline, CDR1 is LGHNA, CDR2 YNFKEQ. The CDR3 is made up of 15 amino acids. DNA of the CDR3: TGTGCCAGCATAAATGACCAGGGTAGGGATTCACCCCTCCACTTT. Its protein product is CASINDQGRDSPLHF.

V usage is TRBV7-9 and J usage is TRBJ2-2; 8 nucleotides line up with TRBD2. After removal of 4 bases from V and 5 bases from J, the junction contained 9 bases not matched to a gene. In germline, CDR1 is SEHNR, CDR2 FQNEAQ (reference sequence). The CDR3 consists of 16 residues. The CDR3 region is CASSSGLATGTGELFF. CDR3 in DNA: TGTGCCAGCAGCTCCGGACTAGCCACGGGGACCGGGGAGCTGTTTTTT. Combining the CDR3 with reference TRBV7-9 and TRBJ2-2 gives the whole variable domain DTGVSQNPRHKITKRGQNVTFRCDPISEHNRLYWYRQTLGQGPEFLTYFQNEAQLEKSRLLSDRFSAERPKGSFSTLEIQRTEQGDSAMYLCASSSGLATGTGELFFGEGSRLTVL.

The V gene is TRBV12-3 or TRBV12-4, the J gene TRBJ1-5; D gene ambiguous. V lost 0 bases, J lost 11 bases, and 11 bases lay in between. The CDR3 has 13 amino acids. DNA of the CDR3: TGTGCCAGCAGTTTAGCGGTGGAGGGAGCCCAGCATTTT. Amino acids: CASSLAVEGAQHF.

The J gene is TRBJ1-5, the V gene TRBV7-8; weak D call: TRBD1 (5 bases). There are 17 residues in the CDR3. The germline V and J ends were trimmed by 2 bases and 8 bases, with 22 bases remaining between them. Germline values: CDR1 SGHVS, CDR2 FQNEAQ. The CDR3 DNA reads TGTGCCAGCAGCTTAATGAGAACCGGGGGGGATCATGAGCCCCAGCATTTT. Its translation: CASSLMRTGGDHEPQHF.

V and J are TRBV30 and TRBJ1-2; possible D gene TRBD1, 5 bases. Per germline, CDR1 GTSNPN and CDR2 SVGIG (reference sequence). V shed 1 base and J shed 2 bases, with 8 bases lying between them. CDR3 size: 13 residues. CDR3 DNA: TGTGCCTGGAGTGCGGGGGGGAACTATGGCTACACCTTC. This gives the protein CAWSAGGNYGYTF.

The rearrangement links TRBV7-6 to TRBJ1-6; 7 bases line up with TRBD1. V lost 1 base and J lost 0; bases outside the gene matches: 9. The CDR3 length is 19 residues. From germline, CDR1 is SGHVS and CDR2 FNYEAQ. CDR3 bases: TGTGCCAGCAGCTTAGTCGGGGACAGCACAAGCTCCTATAATTCACCCCTCCACTTT. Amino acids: CASSLVGDSTSSYNSPLHF.

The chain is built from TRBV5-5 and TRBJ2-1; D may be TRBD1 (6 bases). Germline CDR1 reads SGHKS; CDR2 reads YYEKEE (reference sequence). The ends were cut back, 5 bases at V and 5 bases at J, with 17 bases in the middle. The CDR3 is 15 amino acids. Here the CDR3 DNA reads TGTGCCAGCAGTTCGAGGACAGTGATAAACAATGAGCAGTTCTTC. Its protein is CASSSRTVINNEQFF.

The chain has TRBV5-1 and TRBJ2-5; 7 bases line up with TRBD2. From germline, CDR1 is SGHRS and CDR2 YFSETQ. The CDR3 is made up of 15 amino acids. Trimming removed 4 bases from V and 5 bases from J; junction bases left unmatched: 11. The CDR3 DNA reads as TGCGCCAGCAGCCCCTACGGGACTATGGGCGAGACCCAGTACTTC. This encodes CASSPYGTMGETQYF.

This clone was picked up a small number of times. The CDR3 DNA follows: TGTGCCAGCAGGCTAGGGGGCCTAGAGAAAGGTGCTTTCTTT. Residues: CASRLGGLEKGAFF. The genes are TRBV28 and TRBJ1-1; TRBD1 matches 7 bases. Germline CDR1 and CDR2: MDHEN and SYDVKM. The CDR3 is 14 residues long. Trimming at V came to 6 bases and at J to 11 bases, leaving 15 bases not matched to a gene.

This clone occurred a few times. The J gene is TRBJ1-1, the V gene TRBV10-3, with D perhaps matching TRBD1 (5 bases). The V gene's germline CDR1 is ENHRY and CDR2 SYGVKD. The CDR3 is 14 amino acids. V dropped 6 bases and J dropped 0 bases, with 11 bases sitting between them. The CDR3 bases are TGTGCCATCAGCCGGGACTTAGTGAACACTGAAGCTTTCTTT. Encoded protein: CAISRDLVNTEAFF.

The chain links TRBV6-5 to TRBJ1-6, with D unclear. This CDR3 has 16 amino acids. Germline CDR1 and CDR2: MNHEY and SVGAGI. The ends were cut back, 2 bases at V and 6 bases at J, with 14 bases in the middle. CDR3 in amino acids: CASSYGVDIPNSPLHF. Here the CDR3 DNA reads TGTGCCAGCAGTTACGGCGTCGACATTCCTAATTCACCCCTCCACTTT.

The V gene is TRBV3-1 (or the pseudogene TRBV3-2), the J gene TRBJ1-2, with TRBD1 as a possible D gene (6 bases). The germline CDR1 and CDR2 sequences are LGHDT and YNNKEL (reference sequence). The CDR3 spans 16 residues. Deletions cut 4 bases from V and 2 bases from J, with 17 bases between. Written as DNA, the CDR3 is TGTGCCAGCAGCCTCGAAGGAGTACAGGGAAACTATGGCTACACCTTC. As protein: CASSLEGVQGNYGYTF.

The CDR3 is CASSSGPSGREKLFF. The CDR3 DNA reads TGTGCCAGCAGCTCGGGCCCTTCCGGGAGGGAAAAACTGTTTTTT. The gene calls are TRBV7-2 and TRBJ1-4; D is unclear. The CDR3 is 15 residues long. Per the germline V gene, CDR1 is SGHTA and CDR2 is FQGNSA. V was cut by 4 bases and J by 8 bases, with 17 bases left in between.

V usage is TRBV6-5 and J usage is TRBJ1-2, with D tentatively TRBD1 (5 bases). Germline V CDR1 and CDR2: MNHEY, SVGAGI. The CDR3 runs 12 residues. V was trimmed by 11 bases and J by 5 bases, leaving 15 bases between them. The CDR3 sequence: CAVGAHGYGYTF. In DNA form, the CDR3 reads TGTGCCGTTGGGGCACATGGTTATGGCTACACCTTC.

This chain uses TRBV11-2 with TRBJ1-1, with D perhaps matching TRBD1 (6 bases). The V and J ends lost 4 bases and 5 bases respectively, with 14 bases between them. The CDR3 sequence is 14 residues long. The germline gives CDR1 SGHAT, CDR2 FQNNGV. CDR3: CASSSIPGQTEAFF. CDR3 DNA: TGTGCCAGCAGCTCAATCCCTGGACAGACTGAAGCTTTCTTT.

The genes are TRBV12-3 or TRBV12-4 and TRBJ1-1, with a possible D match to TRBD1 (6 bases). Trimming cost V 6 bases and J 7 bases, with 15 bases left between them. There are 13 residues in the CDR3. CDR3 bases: TGTGCCAGCAGCCTCGGACAGATGTTTGAAGCTTTCTTT. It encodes CASSLGQMFEAFF.

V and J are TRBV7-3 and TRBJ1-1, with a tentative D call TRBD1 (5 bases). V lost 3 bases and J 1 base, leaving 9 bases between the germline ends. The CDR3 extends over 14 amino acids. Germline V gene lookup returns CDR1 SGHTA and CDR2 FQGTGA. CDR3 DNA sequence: TGTGCCAGCAGCTTCACAGGAGCGAACACTGAAGCTTTCTTT. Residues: CASSFTGANTEAFF.

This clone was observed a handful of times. CDR3 sequence reads: CASSQEALRRGNTIYF. The CDR3 DNA sequence: TGTGCCAGCAGCCAAGAAGCGCTCCGAAGGGGAAACACCATATATTTT. The genes are TRBV3-1 (or the pseudogene TRBV3-2) and TRBJ1-3; no reliable D call. The CDR3 runs to 16 residues. V lost 0 bases, J lost 4 bases, and 13 bases lay in between. Germline V gene sequence: CDR1 LGHDT, CDR2 YNNKEL (reference sequence).

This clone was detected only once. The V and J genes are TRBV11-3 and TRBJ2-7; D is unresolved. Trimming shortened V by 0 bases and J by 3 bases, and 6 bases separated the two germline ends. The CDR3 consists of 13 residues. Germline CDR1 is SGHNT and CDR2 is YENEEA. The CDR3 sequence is CASSLERNYEQYF. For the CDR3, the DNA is TGTGCCAGCAGCTTAGAGCGGAACTACGAGCAGTACTTC. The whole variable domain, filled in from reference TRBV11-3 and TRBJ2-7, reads EAGVVQSPRYKIIEKKQPVAFWCNPISGHNTLYWYLQNLGQGPELLIRYENEEAVDDSQLPKDRFSAERLKGVDSTLKIQPAELGDSAVYLCASSLERNYEQYFGPGTRLTVT.

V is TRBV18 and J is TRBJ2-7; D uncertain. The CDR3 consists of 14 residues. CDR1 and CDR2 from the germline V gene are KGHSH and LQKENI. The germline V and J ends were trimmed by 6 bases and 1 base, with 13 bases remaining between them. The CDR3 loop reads CASSLGQVSYEQYF. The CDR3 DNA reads TGTGCCAGCTCTTTGGGCCAGGTTTCCTACGAGCAGTACTTC.

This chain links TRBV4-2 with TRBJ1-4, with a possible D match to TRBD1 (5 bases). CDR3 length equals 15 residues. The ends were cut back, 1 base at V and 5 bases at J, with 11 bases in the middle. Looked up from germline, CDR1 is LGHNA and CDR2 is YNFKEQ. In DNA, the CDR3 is TGTGCCAGCAGCCAAGGCGCAGGGCACAATGAAAAACTGTTTTTT. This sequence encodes CASSQGAGHNEKLFF.

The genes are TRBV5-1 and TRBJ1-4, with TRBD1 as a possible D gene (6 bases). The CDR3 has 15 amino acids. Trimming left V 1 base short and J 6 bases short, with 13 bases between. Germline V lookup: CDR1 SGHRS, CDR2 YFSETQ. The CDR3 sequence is CASSLTGKGDEKLFF. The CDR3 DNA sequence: TGCGCCAGCAGCTTGACAGGGAAAGGTGATGAAAAACTGTTTTTT.

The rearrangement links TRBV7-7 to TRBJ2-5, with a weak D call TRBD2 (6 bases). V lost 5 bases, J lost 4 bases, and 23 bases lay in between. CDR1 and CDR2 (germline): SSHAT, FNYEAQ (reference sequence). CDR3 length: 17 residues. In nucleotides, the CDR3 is TGTGCCAGCAGCCCGGGACTCGGGGACCCGCGGGGAGAGACCCAGTACTTC. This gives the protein CASSPGLGDPRGETQYF.

CDR3 nucleotides: TGTGCCAGCTCACCACGGCAGGGTGGCACCGGGGAGCTGTTTTTT. This gives the protein CASSPRQGGTGELFF. The gene calls are TRBV18 and TRBJ2-2; weak D call: TRBD1 (5 bases). The germline V gene has CDR1 KGHSH and CDR2 LQKENI. The length of the CDR3 is 15 residues. The V end lost 1 base, the J end lost 4 bases, and 10 bases lay between the germline ends.